Below, 23 T cell receptor beta chains from the same sample are listed, as sequenced in a study of OX40 agonist ivuxolimab in advanced cancers. Sequenced by immunoSEQ multiplex PCR; TCRdb stores in-frame clones only, minus some. This table holds tens of thousands of clones, 88% found once. Source: CD4+ or CD8+ T cells sorted from blood, taken in a trial of the OX40 agonist ivuxolimab. Receptors originate from an adult with an advanced solid tumor such as melanoma, head and neck, liver or kidney cancer.

The chain links TRBV27 to TRBJ2-7; 9 nucleotides line up with TRBD2. CDR1 is MNHEY, CDR2 SMNVEV, per germline (reference sequence). Trimming cost V 3 bases and J 3 bases; bases outside gene matches: 6. The CDR3 is 15 residues long. CDR3: CASSFGGRGIYEQYF. The CDR3, as DNA: TGTGCCAGCAGTTTTGGCGGGAGGGGAATCTACGAGCAGTACTTC.

V is TRBV7-8 and J is TRBJ2-2; D remains ambiguous. This CDR3 contains 13 residues. Trimming took off 4 bases at V and 3 bases at J, with 6 bases between the two ends. CDR1 SGHVS and CDR2 FQNEAQ come from the germline V gene. The CDR3 reads CASSSEYTGELFF. CDR3 DNA: TGTGCCAGCAGCTCCGAATACACCGGGGAGCTGTTTTTT. Based on the CDR3 plus reference TRBV7-8 and TRBJ2-2, the full variable domain is GAGVSQSPRYKVAKRGQDVALRCDPISGHVSLFWYQQALGQGPEFLTYFQNEAQLDKSGLPSDRFFAERPEGSVSTLKIQRTQQEDSAVYLCASSSEYTGELFFGEGSRLTVL.

This sequence joins TRBV11-3 and TRBJ1-2, with 9 bases fitting TRBD1. The CDR3 contains 15 residues. Germline V gives CDR1 SGHNT, CDR2 YENEEA. V lost 5 bases and J lost 4; bases outside the gene matches: 8. CDR3 DNA: TGTGCCAGCAGCCAGAGTCCGGGACAGGGCTATGGCTACACCTTC. Its translation is CASSQSPGQGYGYTF.

This rearrangement joins TRBV19 to TRBJ2-7; TRBD2 is a possible D gene (5 bases). This CDR3 region has 14 residues. Trimming removed 7 bases at V and 0 bases at J, with 13 bases between. In germline, CDR1 is LNHDA, CDR2 SQIVND (reference sequence). CDR3 sequence: CASNEDFYSYEQYF. The CDR3 nucleotides are TGTGCCAGTAACGAGGACTTTTACTCCTACGAGCAGTACTTC. Full variable domain (remainder filled in from reference TRBV19 and TRBJ2-7): DGGITQSPKYLFRKEGQNVTLSCEQNLNHDAMYWYRQDPGQGLRLIYYSQIVNDFQKGDIAEGYSVSREKKESFPLTVTSAQKNPTAFYLCASNEDFYSYEQYFGPGTRLTVT.

The rearrangement uses TRBV19 and TRBJ2-6; 7 bases are a match to TRBD1. CDR3 length equals 15 residues. V was pared by 6 bases and J by 3 bases, with 5 bases of the junction left unmatched. Germline assignment: CDR1 LNHDA and CDR2 SQIVND (reference sequence). CDR3 nucleotide sequence: TGTGCCAGTAGACAGGGGTTCTATGGGGCCAACGTCCTGACTTTC. Its translation is CASRQGFYGANVLTF. The entire variable domain, with the rest obtained from reference TRBV19 and TRBJ2-6, is as follows: DGGITQSPKYLFRKEGQNVTLSCEQNLNHDAMYWYRQDPGQGLRLIYYSQIVNDFQKGDIAEGYSVSREKKESFPLTVTSAQKNPTAFYLCASRQGFYGANVLTFGAGSRLTVL.

The chain recombines TRBV6-1 with TRBJ1-2; weak D call: TRBD1 (5 bases). The V and J ends lost 11 bases and 5 bases respectively, with 18 bases between them. This CDR3 has 13 residues. Germline CDR1 reads MNHNS; CDR2 reads SASEGT. CDR3 sequence (DNA): TGTGCCGCCATGCGACAGCCAGGGTATGGCTACACCTTC. This gives the protein CAAMRQPGYGYTF.

The V and J genes are TRBV5-4 and TRBJ2-7, with TRBD1 matching over 9 bases. Losses at the gene ends were 4 bases for V and 0 bases for J; bases not matched to a gene: 2. Germline V gives CDR1 SGHNT, CDR2 YYREEE (reference sequence). The CDR3 has 14 amino acids. CDR3 protein: CASSRTGVSYEQYF. The CDR3 DNA sequence: TGTGCCAGCAGCAGGACAGGGGTCTCCTACGAGCAGTACTTC.

This rearrangement joins TRBV6-5 to TRBJ2-7; 8 bases match TRBD1. V was clipped by 5 bases and J by 3 bases; unmatched bases: 6. Germline V gives CDR1 MNHEY, CDR2 SVGAGI. The CDR3 loop spans 14 amino acids. CDR3 sequence (DNA): TGTGCCAGCAGTAAGGACAGGGAGTTCTACGAGCAGTACTTC. Protein product: CASSKDREFYEQYF.

This clone has only one observation. The V call is TRBV9, the J call TRBJ2-7; 11 positions match TRBD2. The CDR3 has 16 residues. Trimming removed 4 bases from V and 3 bases from J; junction bases left unmatched: 9. The V gene's germline CDR1 is SGDLS and CDR2 YYNGEE. The CDR3 protein is CASSPQGLAGLYEQYF. CDR3 bases: TGTGCCAGCAGCCCCCAAGGACTAGCGGGTCTCTACGAGCAGTACTTC.

This clone was observed a few times. The chain links TRBV5-6 to TRBJ2-1; TRBD1 might be the D (5 bases). V was pared by 2 bases and J by 8 bases, with 11 bases between. Looked up from germline, CDR1 is SGHDT and CDR2 is YYEEEE. The CDR3 extends over 13 amino acids. The CDR3 sequence is CASSLGVGDEQFF. DNA for the CDR3: TGTGCCAGCAGCTTAGGGGTGGGCGATGAGCAGTTCTTC.

The chain recombines TRBV19 with TRBJ2-1, with a weak D call TRBD2 (7 bases). Germline-derived CDR1 and CDR2 are LNHDA and SQIVND (reference sequence). V gave up 8 bases and J gave up 4 bases, with 18 bases separating them. CDR3 length equals 15 residues. CDR3 sequence (DNA): TGTGCCAGTGGTCGGGGGGCCCCACTTTACAATGAGCAGTTCTTC. Amino acid sequence: CASGRGAPLYNEQFF.

The rearrangement links TRBV28 to TRBJ2-7, with a possible D match to TRBD2 (5 bases). Germline V gives CDR1 MDHEN, CDR2 SYDVKM. V gave up 2 bases and J gave up 2 bases, with 13 bases separating them. The length of the CDR3 is 15 residues. The DNA for the CDR3 is TGTGCCAGCAGTTTAGAGGCGGGTTTCCCCTACGAGCAGTACTTC. Protein: CASSLEAGFPYEQYF.

The rearrangement links TRBV11-2 to TRBJ2-7; 7 nucleotides line up with TRBD1. V shed 5 bases, J shed 5 bases, and the junction held 18 bases outside the gene matches. The germline V gene has CDR1 SGHAT and CDR2 FQNNGV. This CDR3 has 17 amino acids. CDR3 sequence reads: CASSPQPPSTGLNEQYF. The CDR3 nucleotides are TGTGCCAGCAGCCCCCAACCTCCGTCGACAGGGTTAAACGAGCAGTACTTC.

This chain uses TRBV7-6 with TRBJ1-3, with no clear D. The CDR3 runs to 16 residues. V lost 6 bases, J lost 7 bases, and 22 bases lay in between. Germline values: CDR1 SGHVS, CDR2 FNYEAQ. DNA of the CDR3: TGTGCCAGCAGTCAAAATTGGCGTGGATCGTGGAACACCATATATTTT. The encoded protein is CASSQNWRGSWNTIYF.

The V call is TRBV5-4, the J call TRBJ2-5; possible D gene TRBD2, 5 bases. The DNA end lines up better with TRBJ2-7; the J call may be wrong. CDR1 is SGHNT, CDR2 YYREEE, per germline (reference sequence). This CDR3 is 15 amino acids long. This CDR3 is CASSPGGRSSYEQYF. Here the CDR3 DNA reads TGTGCCAGCAGCCCTGGAGGACGGAGCTCCTACGAGCAGTACTTC.

V is TRBV7-9 and J is TRBJ2-1, with D tentatively TRBD2 (6 bases). V shed 5 bases and J shed 13 bases, with 12 bases lying between them. Germline loops: CDR1 SEHNR, CDR2 FQNEAQ (reference sequence). This CDR3 is built from 11 residues. The CDR3 DNA is TGTGCCAGCAGCCCGTTAGCGGTACAGTTCTTC. Its translation is CASSPLAVQFF.

Written as DNA, the CDR3 is TGTGCCAGCAGTTTTGAGGGGATGCGAGAGACCCAGTACTTC. This encodes CASSFEGMRETQYF. The gene calls are TRBV28 and TRBJ2-5; the D gene could be TRBD1 or TRBD2 (5 bases each). CDR1 and CDR2 from the germline V gene are MDHEN and SYDVKM. The germline V and J ends were trimmed by 3 bases and 4 bases, with 12 bases remaining between them. The length of the CDR3 is 14 residues. Looking up the rest from reference TRBV28 and TRBJ2-5 gives the full variable domain: DVKVTQSSRYLVKRTGEKVFLECVQDMDHENMFWYRQDPGLGLRLIYFSYDVKMKEKGDIPEGYSVSREKKERFSLILESASTNQTSMYLCASSFEGMRETQYFGPGTRLLVL.

The chain combines TRBV5-4 with TRBJ2-3; maybe TRBD2 (5 bases). Germline V gene lookup returns CDR1 SGHNT and CDR2 YYREEE (reference sequence). The V end was cut by 4 bases, the J end by 6 bases, with 18 bases between. This CDR3 has 15 amino acids. The DNA for the CDR3 is TGTGCCAGCAGCCCAAGAGGGAGCATGGTGGATACGCAGTATTTT. It yields the protein CASSPRGSMVDTQYF.

This rearrangement joins TRBV28 to TRBJ2-1; no firm D call. Deletions cut 8 bases from V and 9 bases from J, with 8 bases between. The CDR3 is 10 residues long. Looked up from germline, CDR1 is MDHEN and CDR2 is SYDVKM. The CDR3 sequence: CASGYPEQFF. In DNA form, the CDR3 reads TGTGCCAGCGGATACCCTGAGCAGTTCTTC.

Notes on this clone: The junction differs from germline at one of its ends, possibly a read error. This rearrangement joins TRBV14 to TRBJ2-7, with a possible D match to TRBD2 (7 bases). This CDR3 is 15 amino acids long. The germline gives CDR1 SGHDN, CDR2 FVKESK. The CDR3 region is CASSLRGQGSSEQYF. DNA of the CDR3: TGTGCCAGCAGCCTGCGGGGGCAGGGTTCCTCCGAGCAGTACTTC.

The V gene is TRBV19, the J gene TRBJ2-3, with 14 bases that match TRBD2. J was trimmed by 2 bases and V by 4 bases; bases with no gene match: 2. The germline gives CDR1 LNHDA, CDR2 SQIVND (reference sequence). The CDR3 is 16 amino acids. The CDR3 protein is CASSKGLAGVTDTQYF. In DNA, the CDR3 is TGTGCCAGTAGTAAGGGACTAGCGGGAGTCACAGATACGCAGTATTTT.

The V gene is TRBV19, the J gene TRBJ1-5; 7 bases are a match to TRBD1. Germline CDR1 LNHDA, CDR2 SQIVND (reference sequence). CDR3 size: 15 residues. J lost 1 base, V lost 6 bases, and 6 bases had no gene match. This chain's CDR3 is CASSQTGASNQPQHF. The CDR3 DNA follows: TGTGCCAGTAGCCAAACAGGGGCGAGCAATCAGCCCCAGCATTTT.

The chain recombines TRBV28 with TRBJ1-1; 9 bases are a match to TRBD1. The CDR3 runs 13 residues. In germline, CDR1 is MDHEN, CDR2 SYDVKM. After removal of 10 bases from V and 4 bases from J, the junction contained 7 bases not matched to a gene. The chain's CDR3 is CATTGQGSTEAFF. The CDR3, as DNA: TGTGCCACGACGGGACAGGGAAGCACTGAAGCTTTCTTT.